The sample holds many counts of the clone carrying this T cell receptor (beta chain). What it binds is not known. The source of the sample is a study of regulatory T cells in long-lasting Graves disease. The overall study: Patients newly diagnosed with Graves' had been on antithyroid drugs for under 3 months. Findings and caveats of the study: Persistent disease showed a preference for TRBV28, TRBJ1-2 and TRBJ2-5. Whereas new patients shared about a thousand public clonotypes, persistent patients shared more, at approximately 2,700.

V was trimmed by 5 bases and J by 8 bases, leaving 15 bases between them. The germline gives CDR1 SEHNR, CDR2 FQNEAQ (reference sequence). CDR3 length equals 14 residues. For TCR beta, libraries came from iRepertoire HTBI primers and Arm-PCR of CDR3 regions. MiXCR, run by TCRdb on the multiplex PCR reads, gives a single entry per CDR3 protein. Of 360,000 or so distinct CDR3 sequences listed, over 15% are singletons. Time point reported: newly diagnosed GD, antithyroid drugs for less than 3 months. After RNA was extracted from PBMCs, the TCR library was made from it. In addition, the sample was reused for a study of T cells in Graves' hyperthyroidism and ophthalmopathy.

Sequenced here: peripheral blood mononuclear cells (PBMCs), sampled at new diagnosis, from a patient treated with antithyroid drugs. The chain links TRBV7-9 to TRBJ1-4, with D tentatively TRBD1 (5 bases). The origin of this receptor is a man aged 40-49 years with Graves disease. In nucleotides, the CDR3 is TGTGCCAGCAGCACCACCAGGGAGGAAGAAAAACTGTTTTTT. It encodes CASSTTREEEKLFF.